The 26 T cell receptor beta chains listed next were all sequenced from one sample in a study of response to subunit inactivated influenza vaccine (dated by TCRdb to 2016 to 2019). Library creation used RT-PCR. These reads were obtained on an Illumina HiSeq 2500. TCRdb ran its own pipeline on the public reads, namely fastp trimming at Q25 and MiXCR clone calling, and kept in-frame beta chains. Identical CDR3 protein sequences are pooled into one entry, listed with their most common genes and DNA. The sample includes about 650,000 distinct CDR3 sequences, with around 16% observed a single time. Of the sample, around 10% falls within the top ten clones. Here the sequenced sample was PBMCs from blood, taken about 11 days after vaccination. The receptors originated from a man aged 45-60 years who received an inactivated influenza vaccine. Donor details come from another sample of the same person, matched by shared clones.

This rearrangement joins TRBV5-1 to TRBJ1-1, with TRBD1 identical over 7 bases. Germline lookup yields CDR1 SGHRS and CDR2 YFSETQ. V shed 4 bases and J 7 bases; nucleotides not matched to a gene: 10. There are 14 residues in the CDR3. The CDR3 spells CASSTRDRRGEAFF. As DNA, the CDR3 is TGCGCCAGCAGCACTCGGGACAGACGCGGTGAAGCTTTCTTT.

The V gene is TRBV6-4, the J gene TRBJ2-2, with 7 bases lining up with TRBD2. V dropped 4 bases and J dropped 5; count of bases not matched to a gene: 19. Germline lookup yields CDR1 MRHNA and CDR2 SNTAGT. The CDR3 is made up of 19 amino acids. The CDR3 reads CASSASPGKAGKVTGELFF. CDR3 nucleotides: TGTGCCAGCAGTGCCTCTCCGGGGAAAGCGGGAAAGGTGACCGGGGAGCTGTTTTTT.

This clonotype was detected ten times or more. The V and J genes are TRBV24-1 and TRBJ2-1, with 10 nucleotides matching TRBD2. V shed 5 bases, J shed 4 bases, and the junction held 10 bases outside the gene matches. Germline assignment: CDR1 KGHDR and CDR2 SFDVKD. CDR3 length equals 17 residues. The CDR3 sequence is CATSAPSAGGRYNEQFF. In nucleotides, the CDR3 is TGTGCCACCAGTGCCCCATCAGCGGGAGGGAGGTACAATGAGCAGTTCTTC.

This clonotype showed up just a few times. The chain links TRBV6-1 to TRBJ2-3, with D unclear. The V and J ends lost 2 bases and 0 bases respectively, with 9 bases between them. The germline CDR1 and CDR2 sequences are MNHNS and SASEGT. The CDR3 sequence is 15 residues long. CDR3 nucleotides: TGTGCCAGCAGTGAAACACGGCCGAGCACAGATACGCAGTATTTT. Encoded protein: CASSETRPSTDTQYF.

This clonotype was seen a few times. V usage is TRBV7-8 and J usage is TRBJ2-5; D is perhaps TRBD1 (6 bases). Germline CDR1 and CDR2: SGHVS and FQNEAQ. The CDR3 has 13 amino acids. V lost 3 bases, J lost 5 bases, and 10 bases lay in between. This CDR3 is CASSFTGRETQYF. The CDR3 nucleotides read TGTGCCAGCAGCTTTACAGGGCGGGAGACCCAGTACTTC.

With respect to this clonotype: A junction end diverges from the germline sequence, so it may reflect a read error. The V gene is TRBV7-8, the J gene TRBJ2-5; D not resolved. Germline CDR1 is SGHVS and CDR2 is FQNEAQ. The CDR3 consists of 15 residues. CDR3 sequence (DNA): TGTGCCAGCAGCTTAGGGAAGGATATCCAAGATACCCAGTACTTC. Its protein product is CASSLGKDIQDTQYF. The whole variable domain, remainder taken from reference TRBV7-8 and TRBJ2-5, is GAGVSQSPRYKVAKRGQDVALRCDPISGHVSLFWYQQALGQGPEFLTYFQNEAQLDKSGLPSDRFFAERPEGSVSTLKIQRTQQEDSAVYLCASSLGKDIQDTQYFGPGTRLLVL.

There are a few counts of this clonotype. The rearrangement uses TRBV7-8 and TRBJ2-1, with TRBD2 matching over 7 bases. Germline CDR1 and CDR2: SGHVS and FQNEAQ. V was clipped by 2 bases and J by 4 bases; unmatched bases: 5. The length of the CDR3 is 15 residues. CDR3 nucleotides: TGTGCCAGCAGCTTAAGTAGCGGGCTTTACAATGAGCAGTTCTTC. This encodes CASSLSSGLYNEQFF.

V gene TRBV4-1 combines with J gene TRBJ2-3; TRBD1 might be the D (6 bases). V lost 4 bases, J lost 2 bases, and 19 bases lay in between. The CDR3 has 17 amino acids. From germline, CDR1 is MGHRA and CDR2 YSYEKL. The CDR3 sequence: CASSPKPGQRATDTQYF. CDR3 coding DNA: TGCGCCAGCAGCCCGAAACCGGGACAAAGAGCCACAGATACGCAGTATTTT.

This clonotype was detected many times. The V gene is TRBV5-1, the J gene TRBJ2-7, with D uncertain. V gave up 1 base and J gave up 5 bases, with 4 bases separating them. This CDR3 has 11 amino acids. Germline V gene sequence: CDR1 SGHRS, CDR2 YFSETQ. The CDR3 DNA reads as TGCGCCAGCAGCTTGTTGGACGAGCAGTACTTC. As protein: CASSLLDEQYF.

This clonotype appeared a few times. This chain connects TRBV6-1 to TRBJ2-7; 8 bases line up with TRBD1. V lost 5 bases and J lost 6; bases outside the gene matches: 9. Germline-derived CDR1 and CDR2 are MNHNS and SASEGT. The CDR3 is made up of 14 amino acids. Here the CDR3 DNA reads TGTGCCAGCAGTCCCGGGATCACAGGGGGCGAGCAGTACTTC. Protein sequence: CASSPGITGGEQYF.

This clonotype was counted between two and nine times. The V gene is TRBV5-1, the J gene TRBJ2-3, with 10 bases fitting TRBD1. After removal of 5 bases from V and 0 bases from J, the junction contained 12 bases not matched to a gene. The CDR3 consists of 18 residues. Germline CDR1 SGHRS, CDR2 YFSETQ. The CDR3 is CASRTGTGVITSTDTQYF. The DNA for the CDR3 is TGCGCCAGCAGGACCGGGACAGGGGTCATTACTAGCACAGATACGCAGTATTTT.

This clonotype was counted between two and nine times. The chain links TRBV6-2 or TRBV6-3 to TRBJ2-7; TRBD1 agrees at 8 bases. The CDR3 has 15 residues. V trimming: 0 bases; J trimming: 6 bases; junction bases outside the gene matches: 7. The germline V gene encodes CDR1 MNHEY and CDR2 SVGEGT. CDR3 coding DNA: TGTGCCAGCAGTTACTCGCGGCAGGGGGCCCTCGAGCAGTACTTC. Its translation: CASSYSRQGALEQYF.

This clonotype has only a few counts. The V gene is TRBV10-1, the J gene TRBJ2-7, with TRBD1 identical over 7 bases. Germline V gene data show CDR1 as WNHNN and CDR2 as SYGVQD (reference sequence). V shed 3 bases and J 9 bases; nucleotides not matched to a gene: 8. This CDR3 has 13 residues. DNA of the CDR3: TGCGCCAGCAGTGAAAAACAGGGGTATGGGCAGTACTTC. This encodes CASSEKQGYGQYF.

This clonotype has only a few counts. The CDR3, as DNA: TGTGCCATCAGTGAGGCGGGCCAGCCGAACACTGAAGCTTTCTTT. This codes for CAISEAGQPNTEAFF. The chain links TRBV10-3 to TRBJ1-1; D is ambiguous. CDR3 length equals 15 residues. V was shortened by 2 bases and J by 1 base, with 11 bases between the two germline ends. Germline CDR1 reads ENHRY; CDR2 reads SYGVKD.

The chain combines TRBV6-6 with TRBJ2-7; D is undetermined. CDR1 is MNHNY, CDR2 SVGAGI, per germline (reference sequence). There are 13 residues in the CDR3. V lost 1 base to trimming and J lost 3 bases, with 7 bases between them. The CDR3 sequence: CASSYYSDYEQYF. In DNA, the CDR3 is TGTGCCAGCAGTTACTACAGCGACTACGAGCAGTACTTC.

This clonotype was seen more than once but under ten times. The V and J genes are TRBV24-1 and TRBJ2-1; TRBD2 agrees at 11 bases. Germline CDR1 reads KGHDR; CDR2 reads SFDVKD. This CDR3 contains 16 residues. V shed 3 bases and J 6 bases; nucleotides not matched to a gene: 6. This CDR3 reads CATSDISGRAVNEQFF. The DNA of the CDR3 is TGTGCCACCAGTGATATTAGCGGGAGGGCCGTCAATGAGCAGTTCTTC.

The chain uses TRBV7-2 and TRBJ2-2; 8 bases map to TRBD2. Trimming took 5 bases from V and 6 from J; bases not matched to a gene: 8. The CDR3 runs to 15 residues. Per the germline V gene, CDR1 is SGHTA and CDR2 is FQGNSA. CDR3 sequence reads: CASSVGGLEAGELFF. CDR3 sequence (DNA): TGTGCCAGCAGCGTGGGGGGACTAGAGGCCGGGGAGCTGTTTTTT.

This clonotype has more than one count but fewer than ten. The chain combines TRBV4-3 with TRBJ2-1; D is uncertain. V was cut by 1 base and J by 5 bases, with 12 bases left in between. CDR3 length equals 15 residues. The germline V gene encodes CDR1 LGHNA and CDR2 YSLEER. This CDR3 reads CASSQGPAVNNEQFF. CDR3 nucleotides: TGCGCCAGCAGCCAAGGTCCAGCAGTCAACAATGAGCAGTTCTTC.

This clonotype was counted only a few times. This chain links TRBV12-3 or TRBV12-4 with TRBJ2-4; D unresolved. The CDR3 length is 16 residues. Trimming cost V 7 bases and J 0 bases, with 16 bases left between them. The CDR3: CASTGPVTLAKNIQYF. The CDR3 nucleotides read TGTGCCAGCACCGGCCCGGTAACCCTAGCCAAAAACATTCAGTACTTC.

This chain joins TRBV29-1 and TRBJ2-1; D uncertain. The V gene lost 3 bases and the J gene lost 3 bases, with 9 bases spanning the gap. The CDR3 consists of 13 residues. The germline V gene has CDR1 SQVTM and CDR2 ANQGSEA. The CDR3 loop reads CSVEVQFYNEQFF. CDR3 nucleotide sequence: TGCAGCGTTGAGGTCCAGTTCTACAATGAGCAGTTCTTC.

This clonotype has only a few counts. CDR3 sequence (DNA): TGTGCCAGCAGTCCCCGGGGGTTCGATACGCAGTATTTT. Translation: CASSPRGFDTQYF. This chain uses TRBV27 with TRBJ2-3; possible D gene TRBD2, 6 bases. Germline V CDR1 and CDR2: MNHEY, SMNVEV (reference sequence). The CDR3 spans 13 residues. V was shortened by 5 bases and J by 6 bases, with 12 bases between the two germline ends.

A word on this clonotype: The germline gene is not matched at one end of the junction; a read error may be the cause. The chain is built from TRBV20-1 and TRBJ1-1; perhaps TRBD1 as D (6 bases). CDR1 DFQATT and CDR2 SNEGSKA come from the germline V gene (reference sequence). The length of the CDR3 is 15 residues. The DNA for the CDR3 is TGCAGTGCTAGAGATACGAGGCAGGGGTACACTGAAGTTTTCTTT. It encodes CSARDTRQGYTEVFF.

A few counts support this clonotype. The rearrangement joins TRBV5-1 to TRBJ2-3, with TRBD1 as a possible D gene (6 bases). The CDR3 contains 15 residues. Trimming shortened V by 4 bases and J by 5 bases, and 17 bases separated the two germline ends. Germline V gene lookup returns CDR1 SGHRS and CDR2 YFSETQ. CDR3 sequence reads: CASSKGQSGGDTQYF. CDR3 in DNA: TGCGCCAGCAGCAAAGGACAGTCCGGCGGAGATACGCAGTATTTT.

The sample holds many counts of this clonotype. The rearrangement uses TRBV29-1 and TRBJ2-3, with 12 bases matching TRBD2. The V segment lost 7 bases and the J segment 4 bases; nucleotides outside the gene matches: 9. This CDR3 is 15 amino acids long. CDR1 is SQVTM, CDR2 ANQGSEA, per germline. CDR3 residues: CSGLLAGGPSDTQYF. Here the CDR3 DNA reads TGCAGCGGCCTCCTAGCGGGAGGGCCGTCAGATACGCAGTATTTT.

This clonotype has more than one count but fewer than ten. The chain uses TRBV7-2 and TRBJ2-7; TRBD2 matches at 7 bases. V lost 5 bases to trimming and J lost 3 bases; unmatched junction nucleotides: 7. CDR1 and CDR2 (germline): SGHTA, FQGNSA. CDR3 size: 14 residues. CDR3 sequence (DNA): TGTGCCAGCAGCCATCCCAGGACTAGCTACGAGCAGTACTTC. This translates into CASSHPRTSYEQYF. Full variable domain (missing parts from reference TRBV7-2 and TRBJ2-7): GAGVSQSPSNKVTEKGKDVELRCDPISGHTALYWYRQSLGQGLEFLIYFQGNSAPDKSGLPSDRFSAERTGGSVSTLTIQRTQQEDSAVYLCASSHPRTSYEQYFGPGTRLTVT.

This clonotype came up a few times. The rearrangement joins TRBV6-1 to TRBJ2-2, with D uncertain. V lost 6 bases and J lost 5, with 10 bases in between. CDR1 is MNHNS, CDR2 SASEGT, per germline. The length of the CDR3 is 13 residues. The DNA of the CDR3 is TGTGCCAGCAGGCCCGAAGTTACCGGGGAGCTGTTTTTT. Encoded protein: CASRPEVTGELFF.